This paragraph covers one TCR beta chain sequence. The entry originates in a study of technical replicates of blood from a few donors. TCRdb keeps only in-frame clones here, not all; method: immunoSEQ multiplex PCR. The sample contains 65,000 to 85,000 clones, about 89% of which appear only once. Per germline, CDR1 LNHDA and CDR2 SQIVND (reference sequence). Deletions cut 3 bases from V and 5 bases from J, with 13 bases between. The CDR3 has 14 residues. This chain links TRBV19 with TRBJ1-2; unclear D gene. The TCR sequence derives from a human donor in good health. Sequencing used T cells isolated from PBMCs. The CDR3 sequence: CASSIPGPSYGYTF. The DNA of the CDR3 is TGTGCCAGTAGTATCCCTGGGCCGTCGTATGGCTACACCTTC. Combining the CDR3 with reference TRBV19 and TRBJ1-2 gives the whole variable domain DGGITQSPKYLFRKEGQNVTLSCEQNLNHDAMYWYRQDPGQGLRLIYYSQIVNDFQKGDIAEGYSVSREKKESFPLTVTSAQKNPTAFYLCASSIPGPSYGYTFGSGTRLTVV.